Described below is a single T cell receptor (beta chain) sequence and its context. Its antigen target is currently unknown. Base quality data are lacking; no much larger clone is found one base away. The trim is 2 bases for V and 2 bases for J, with a gap of 7 bases between the germline ends. As encoded in the germline V gene, CDR1 is SGHRS while CDR2 is YFSETQ. From the cysteine up to the phenylalanine, the CDR3 has a length of 13 residues. The entry retains the CDR3 DNA only, 39 bases that are in frame from base 1. The method was the immunoSEQ multiplex PCR assay. Imported from immuneACCESS, the table was reduced by TCRdb to in-frame sequences with V and J called. These copies leave out some clones; in studies compared against another copy, an unresolved V gene accounts for under half, and the cause of the remainder is not known. This sample lists more than 65,000 clones; around 90% were detected once. About 0.39% of the sample is held by the ten biggest clonotypes.

These data come from a study of technical replicates of blood from several donors listed by TCRdb under 2017. This TCR came from a human donor in good health. The specimen sequenced was T cells isolated from PBMCs. The chain is made from TRBV5-1 and TRBJ1-1, with the D gene too uncertain to name. The bases are TGCGCCAGCAGCTTAGTAACTAACACTGAAGCTTTCTTT. This yields the protein CASSLVTNTEAFF.